These 20 T cell receptor beta chains were sequenced from one sample in a study of a mutant IDH1 vaccine in newly diagnosed glioma (dated by TCRdb to the early 2020s). Antigens of these TCRs are unknown. The sample's time point label is to be understood as: week 47, end of study. Every vaccine dose consisted of 300 ug of a 20-mer mutant IDH1 peptide in Montanide, administered subcutaneously together with topical imiquimod. Receptor amplification or capture employed the immunoSEQ multiplex PCR assay. This immuneACCESS table, as held by TCRdb, lists in-frame sequences with V and J called but not all clones. Of the missing ones, under half trace to an unresolved V gene in checked studies; the others have no known cause. Across this sample there are over 45,000 clones, with around three quarters seen only once. The top ten clones comprise roughly 5% of the sample. This sample comprised PBMCs, obtained from a glioma patient whose treatment included an IDH1 peptide vaccine. All receptors come from a man aged 50 or older with glioma.

This sequence joins TRBV19 and TRBJ1-2; D gene ambiguous. This CDR3 region has 11 residues. Germline V CDR1 and CDR2: LNHDA, SQIVND (reference sequence). V lost 6 bases and J 7 bases, leaving 9 bases between the germline ends. The CDR3 here is CASREQRGYTF. Written as DNA, the CDR3 is TGTGCCAGTAGGGAACAACGTGGCTACACCTTC.

This clone came up a few times. Additional DNA sequences in this sample encode the identical CDR3. The chain has TRBV5-1 and TRBJ1-5; 9 nucleotides align to TRBD1. Germline V CDR1 and CDR2: SGHRS, YFSETQ. The CDR3 totals 15 residues. J gave up 1 base and V 3 bases, and 2 bases lay outside the gene matches. The CDR3 loop is CASSSGTGSNQPQHF. Written as DNA, the CDR3 is TGCGCCAGCAGCTCCGGGACAGGGAGCAATCAGCCCCAGCATTTT.

V gene TRBV5-6 combines with J gene TRBJ1-4; D perhaps matches TRBD1 (5 bases). Deletions cut 4 bases from V and 2 bases from J, with 12 bases between. CDR1 is SGHDT, CDR2 YYEEEE, per germline. The CDR3 has 15 amino acids. The CDR3 DNA reads TGTGCCAGCAGCACACAGGCCCGGACTAATGAAAAACTGTTTTTT. It is translated as CASSTQARTNEKLFF.

The gene calls are TRBV27 and TRBJ2-7; 7 bases align to TRBD1. Germline trimming cut 5 bases from V and 5 bases from J; bases unmatched to any gene: 6. CDR1 and CDR2 from the germline V gene are MNHEY and SMNVEV (reference sequence). This CDR3 spans 13 amino acids. The CDR3 nucleotides read TGTGCCAGCAGTCTCAGGGACAGCGACGAGCAGTACTTC. Amino acid sequence: CASSLRDSDEQYF.

This clone has a handful of counts. J is TRBJ2-2 and V is TRBV5-5; TRBD1 matches at 9 bases. J lost 5 bases, V lost 2 bases, and 7 bases had no gene match. The germline V gene has CDR1 SGHKS and CDR2 YYEKEE (reference sequence). There are 16 residues in the CDR3. The CDR3 region has the DNA TGTGCCAGCAGCTTCGCCGGGACAGGGCGGACCGGGGAGCTGTTTTTT. It codes for CASSFAGTGRTGELFF.

This CDR3 is CASSNVVGTAYGYTF. CDR3 DNA: TGTGCCAGCAGTAACGTCGTGGGGACGGCGTATGGCTACACCTTC. The V call is TRBV6-1, the J call TRBJ1-2; TRBD1 might be the D (5 bases). Germline V CDR1 and CDR2: MNHNS, SASEGT. The CDR3 is 15 residues long. V shed 5 bases and J shed 5 bases, with 18 bases lying between them.

The V and J genes are TRBV7-9 and TRBJ1-2, with 7 nucleotides matching TRBD1. Germline V gives CDR1 SEHNR, CDR2 FQNEAQ (reference sequence). The trim removed 1 base at V and 4 bases at J, leaving 0 bases unmatched. The CDR3 covers 13 residues. The CDR3 loop reads CASSLGDSYGYTF. The CDR3 DNA reads TGTGCCAGCAGCTTAGGGGACAGCTATGGCTACACCTTC.

This rearrangement joins TRBV30 to TRBJ1-2; D is uncertain. The CDR3 has 12 amino acids. The germline V and J ends were trimmed by 2 bases and 7 bases, with 11 bases remaining between them. Germline V CDR1 and CDR2: GTSNPN, SVGIG (reference sequence). The CDR3 nucleotides read TGTGCCTGGAGTCCCAACTCGGTTGGCTACACCTTC. Translating gives CAWSPNSVGYTF.

J is TRBJ2-5 and V is TRBV5-8, with 10 bases lining up with TRBD1. Germline values: CDR1 SGHTS, CDR2 YDEGEE. The trim removed 0 bases at V and 7 bases at J, leaving 6 bases unmatched. The length of the CDR3 is 15 residues. The CDR3 DNA sequence: TGTGCCAGCAGCTTGGGACAGGGGGCTATGGGGACCCAGTACTTC. Translating gives CASSLGQGAMGTQYF.

The J gene is TRBJ1-6, the V gene TRBV2; 8 bases are shared with TRBD1. The germline gives CDR1 SNHLY, CDR2 FYNNEI. V lost 7 bases, J lost 5 bases, and 7 bases stayed unmatched. The CDR3 runs to 15 residues. Here the CDR3 reads CASIGQGLDNSPLHF. CDR3 DNA: TGTGCCAGCATTGGACAGGGTCTGGATAATTCACCCCTCCACTTT.

This chain uses TRBV5-6 with TRBJ2-1, with D possibly matching TRBD1 (6 bases). The V end was cut by 5 bases, the J end by 10 bases, with 16 bases between. The CDR3 length is 13 residues. Germline V gives CDR1 SGHDT, CDR2 YYEEEE. The CDR3 bases are TGTGCCAGCAGTGGGGGCCGGTTCAGAGAGCAGTTCTTC. Residues: CASSGGRFREQFF.

This chain uses TRBV4-2 with TRBJ1-5, with D unclear. V dropped 4 bases and J dropped 9 bases, with 16 bases sitting between them. Germline V gives CDR1 LGHNA, CDR2 YNFKEQ. CDR3 length equals 14 residues. CDR3 sequence reads: CASSPRVTVVPQHF. As DNA, the CDR3 is TGTGCCAGCAGCCCTCGGGTTACCGTCGTGCCCCAGCATTTT.

The chain combines TRBV18 with TRBJ2-5; 10 nucleotides line up with TRBD2. The CDR3 loop spans 14 amino acids. In germline, CDR1 is KGHSH, CDR2 LQKENI. With V trimmed by 3 bases and J by 2 bases, 0 bases remained unmatched. CDR3 residues: CASSPSGGQETQYF. The CDR3 DNA reads TGTGCCAGCTCACCTAGCGGGGGGCAAGAGACCCAGTACTTC.

This chain links TRBV10-3 with TRBJ1-4, with 10 bases that match TRBD1. Germline V gene data show CDR1 as ENHRY and CDR2 as SYGVKD. This CDR3 spans 16 amino acids. Trimming cost V 0 bases and J 6 bases; bases outside gene matches: 4. The CDR3: CAISESTGTGDEKLFF. CDR3 coding DNA: TGTGCCATCAGTGAGTCTACCGGGACAGGGGATGAAAAACTGTTTTTT.

The gene calls are TRBV4-1 and TRBJ1-1; no clear D. The V and J ends lost 1 base and 11 bases respectively, with 8 bases between them. This CDR3 is built from 11 residues. CDR1 and CDR2 from the germline V gene are MGHRA and YSYEKL. CDR3 sequence: CASSQGARAFF. The CDR3 nucleotides read TGCGCCAGCAGCCAAGGGGCTAGGGCTTTCTTT.

This clone has a single count. The chain has TRBV19 and TRBJ1-3, with 7 nucleotides matching TRBD1. The CDR3 has 14 amino acids. Germline loops: CDR1 LNHDA, CDR2 SQIVND (reference sequence). After removal of 5 bases from V and 7 bases from J, the junction contained 8 bases not matched to a gene. CDR3 sequence (DNA): TGTGCCAGTAGTGCCCGACAGGGCCGGAACACCATATATTTT. Translated: CASSARQGRNTIYF.

This chain links TRBV2 with TRBJ2-1; 9 nucleotides line up with TRBD2. Trimming removed 2 bases from V and 4 bases from J; junction bases left unmatched: 3. Per the germline V gene, CDR1 is SNHLY and CDR2 is FYNNEI. The CDR3 spans 15 residues. The CDR3 loop is CASSERRGGYNEQFF. Written as DNA, the CDR3 is TGTGCCAGCAGTGAACGGCGGGGGGGGTACAATGAGCAGTTCTTC.

The chain is built from TRBV25-1 and TRBJ1-5, with D maybe TRBD1 (5 bases). Germline CDR1 and CDR2: MGHDK and SYGVNS. This CDR3 is 12 amino acids long. V was cut by 6 bases and J by 3 bases, with 6 bases left in between. The CDR3 here is CASRGDNQPQHF. For the CDR3, the DNA is TGTGCCAGCAGGGGGGACAATCAGCCCCAGCATTTT.

The J gene is TRBJ1-5, the V gene TRBV19; perhaps TRBD1 as D (6 bases). CDR1 LNHDA and CDR2 SQIVND come from the germline V gene (reference sequence). Trimming pared 7 bases from V and 7 bases from J, leaving 17 bases between. This CDR3 contains 14 residues. For the CDR3, the DNA is TGTGCCAGTACCCACTACAGGGAAGGCCAGCCCCAGCATTTT. Translation: CASTHYREGQPQHF.

The CDR3 coding sequence is TGTGCCAGCAGCCGATCAGGGGTGGACACCGGGGAGCTGTTTTTT. This gives the protein CASSRSGVDTGELFF. This chain joins TRBV7-2 and TRBJ2-2; D is possibly TRBD1 (6 bases). Between the trimmed V and J ends, which lost 5 bases and 3 bases, there was a span of 13 bases. Germline V gene data show CDR1 as SGHTA and CDR2 as FQGNSA. The CDR3 consists of 15 residues.